What follows are 13 T cell receptor beta chains derived from one specimen sequenced in a study of blood T cell repertoires in COVID-19. Data came from immunoSEQ multiplex PCR; TCRdb stores just in-frame clones and leaves some out. The table includes some 110,000 clones, roughly 90% detected once. Specimen: peripheral blood. The receptor source for this set is a man aged 70 or older who had recovered from COVID-19.

CDR3 sequence reads: CASSYSLGQSHEQYF. CDR3 DNA sequence: TGTGCCAGCAGTTACTCGCTGGGCCAGTCCCACGAGCAGTACTTC. The rearrangement links TRBV6-5 to TRBJ2-7; D gene uncertain. V shed 0 bases and J shed 5 bases, with 14 bases lying between them. The CDR3 is made up of 15 amino acids. Germline loops: CDR1 MNHEY, CDR2 SVGAGI.

The rearrangement uses TRBV9 and TRBJ2-3; 7 bases line up with TRBD2. Trimming removed 0 bases from V and 1 base from J; junction bases left unmatched: 11. CDR1 SGDLS and CDR2 YYNGEE come from the germline V gene. This CDR3 has 18 residues. DNA for the CDR3: TGTGCCAGCAGCGTAGCGGGGGGTGTGGAACTTGGCACAGATACGCAGTATTTT. Protein: CASSVAGGVELGTDTQYF.

V gene TRBV3-1 (or the pseudogene TRBV3-2) combines with J gene TRBJ2-1; the match to TRBD1 covers 9 bases. The germline gives CDR1 LGHDT, CDR2 YNNKEL (reference sequence). CDR3 length: 16 amino acids. V lost 1 base and J lost 4; bases outside the gene matches: 5. The DNA of the CDR3 is TGTGCCAGCAGCCAAGCTGACAGGGGGTATTACAATGAGCAGTTCTTC. It yields the protein CASSQADRGYYNEQFF.

CDR3 bases: TGTGCCAGCAGTGAGAGGGTCGGAACAACCACTGAAGCTTTCTTT. Translating it yields CASSERVGTTTEAFF. The rearrangement uses TRBV2 and TRBJ1-1; D gene uncertain. Trimming shortened V by 3 bases and J by 4 bases, and 15 bases separated the two germline ends. The CDR3 is 15 amino acids. Germline lookup yields CDR1 SNHLY and CDR2 FYNNEI. The entire variable domain, with the rest obtained from reference TRBV2 and TRBJ1-1, is as follows: EPEVTQTPSHQVTQMGQEVILRCVPISNHLYFYWYRQILGQKVEFLVSFYNNEISEKSEIFDDQFSVERPDGSNFTLKIRSTKLEDSAMYFCASSERVGTTTEAFFGQGTRLTVV.

The chain carries TRBV18 and TRBJ2-2; possibly TRBD1 for D (6 bases). The V end was cut by 2 bases, the J end by 4 bases, with 11 bases between. This CDR3 is 15 amino acids long. Germline V gene sequence: CDR1 KGHSH, CDR2 LQKENI. For the CDR3, the DNA is TGTGCCAGCTCACCATTGGGACACCCCACCGGGGAGCTGTTTTTT. It encodes CASSPLGHPTGELFF.

The V and J genes are TRBV5-1 and TRBJ2-3; 8 bases fit TRBD2. V shed 0 bases, J shed 2 bases, and the junction held 5 bases outside the gene matches. Germline V CDR1 and CDR2: SGHRS, YFSETQ. CDR3 length: 16 amino acids. The CDR3 spells CASSLEVAGYTDTQYF. The CDR3 bases are TGCGCCAGCAGCTTGGAGGTAGCGGGGTACACAGATACGCAGTATTTT.

The chain couples TRBV12-3 or TRBV12-4 to TRBJ2-3; tentative D call: TRBD2 (5 bases). The CDR3 contains 12 residues. V lost 2 bases, J lost 5 bases, and 5 bases lay in between. The CDR3: CASSLSGDTQYF. The CDR3 nucleotides read TGTGCCAGCAGTTTAAGCGGAGATACGCAGTATTTT.

This clone has a count of ten or more. The chain recombines TRBV3-1 (or the pseudogene TRBV3-2) with TRBJ1-2; D unclear. Germline V gives CDR1 LGHDT, CDR2 YNNKEL (reference sequence). Trimming removed 5 bases at V and 0 bases at J, with 10 bases between. The CDR3 extends over 14 amino acids. The CDR3 sequence is CASSNQAPNYGYTF. The CDR3 nucleotides read TGTGCCAGCAGCAATCAGGCACCTAACTATGGCTACACCTTC.

The chain has TRBV7-8 and TRBJ1-2; D remains unclear. V was clipped by 4 bases and J by 5 bases, with 11 bases between them. The CDR3 runs to 13 residues. Germline V gene sequence: CDR1 SGHVS, CDR2 FQNEAQ. The CDR3 DNA reads as TGTGCCAGCAGCTCGAGACTTCAGTATGGCTACACCTTC. It is translated as CASSSRLQYGYTF.

This chain connects TRBV11-1 to TRBJ2-3; 10 positions agree with TRBD2. Trimming cost V 6 bases and J 0 bases; bases outside gene matches: 6. The CDR3 runs 16 residues. Germline assignment: CDR1 SGHAT and CDR2 FQDESV (reference sequence). CDR3 amino acids: CASSPTSGRSTDTQYF. The CDR3 DNA reads as TGTGCCAGCAGTCCGACTAGCGGGCGAAGCACAGATACGCAGTATTTT.

This clone was detected many times. This rearrangement joins TRBV10-3 to TRBJ2-7; D is possibly TRBD1 (6 bases). V was trimmed by 3 bases and J by 0 bases, leaving 15 bases between them. The CDR3 is 16 amino acids. Germline CDR1 reads ENHRY; CDR2 reads SYGVKD. For the CDR3, the DNA is TGTGCCATCAGTGATTATAGCGACAGGAGCTCCTACGAGCAGTACTTC. Amino acids: CAISDYSDRSSYEQYF.

The gene calls are TRBV7-9 and TRBJ2-5; 8 nucleotides align to TRBD2. The CDR3 runs to 15 residues. V lost 4 bases and J lost 4; bases outside the gene matches: 8. CDR1 SEHNR and CDR2 FQNEAQ come from the germline V gene (reference sequence). CDR3 sequence (DNA): TGTGCCAGCAGCTCAGGACTAGCCGTCGGAGAGACCCAGTACTTC. This gives the protein CASSSGLAVGETQYF.

The genes are TRBV11-2 and TRBJ2-1; no reliable D call. This CDR3 is 17 amino acids long. Germline V gene lookup returns CDR1 SGHAT and CDR2 FQNNGV. The V end was cut by 3 bases, the J end by 6 bases, with 21 bases between. The CDR3 DNA sequence: TGTGCCAGCAGCTTTAGGAGCTTAGCTATCAACGGCAATGAGCAGTTCTTC. Translated, it gives CASSFRSLAINGNEQFF.